This is a list of T cell receptor beta chains from one sample in a study of T cells in Graves' hyperthyroidism and ophthalmopathy. TCRdb re-called the multiplex PCR reads through MiXCR, storing one row per CDR3 protein. The table shows hundreds of thousands of distinct CDR3 sequences, with 11% to 15% occurring only once. The sample consisted of blood. The receptors originated from a man aged 45-60 years with Graves' ophthalmopathy. The CDR3 runs from the conserved cysteine through the conserved F or W. Fields, in order: clone size, V gene, D gene, J gene, CDR3 DNA, CDR3 protein. D genes are given only for firm matches. The listing skips clone size in some rows; elsewhere it reads once, few, many or a size class.

-	TRBV12-3/TRBV12-4	-	TRBJ2-2	TGTGCCAGCAATGAGAGGAGGAGCGGGGAGCTGTTTTTT	CASNERRSGELFF
many	TRBV30	-	TRBJ1-1	TGTGCCTGGAGTTACAGCATGAACACTGAAGCTTTCTTT	CAWSYSMNTEAFF
many	TRBV20-1	TRBD1	TRBJ1-2	TGCAGTGTAAACAGGGGGCGGGAAGGCTACACCTTC	CSVNRGREGYTF
many	TRBV10-3	TRBD1	TRBJ1-6	TGTGCCATCAGTGATCGGGACAGGGGCGACGAGGTAGCCCTCCACTTT	CAISDRDRGDEVALHF
-	TRBV7-9	TRBD1	TRBJ1-1	TGTGCCAGCAGCATAAAACAGGGGGAAGCTTTCTTT	CASSIKQGEAFF
many	TRBV7-7	TRBD2	TRBJ2-3	TGTGCTAGCAGCAATAGCGGGAGTCGAGATACGCAGTATTTT	CASSNSGSRDTQYF
many	TRBV5-1	TRBD1	TRBJ2-7	TGCGCCAGCAGCTTGGAGGGGGCGTCCTTTGACGAGCAGTACTTC	CASSLEGASFDEQYF
few	TRBV29-1	TRBD1	TRBJ1-2	TGCAGCGTCGGGACAGGGGGCACGGGAGGCTACACCTTC	CSVGTGGTGGYTF
few	TRBV19	TRBD1	TRBJ2-2	TGTGCCAGTAGTATAGGCCGGGACAGGGTCACCGGGGAGCTGTTTTTT	CASSIGRDRVTGELFF
many	TRBV27	TRBD1	TRBJ1-2	TGTGCCAGCAGTTCACGGGCAGGGGGAATCTATGGCTACACCTTC	CASSSRAGGIYGYTF
few	TRBV4-1	-	TRBJ1-3	TGCGCCAGCAGCCAAGGGACAAACACTGGAAACACCATATATTTT	CASSQGTNTGNTIYF
-	TRBV5-1	-	TRBJ2-2	TGCGCCAGCAGCCCCTGGCGGGCTAGGGGAACCGGGGAGCTGTTTTTT	CASSPWRARGTGELFF
few	TRBV15	-	TRBJ2-4	TGTGCCACCAGCAAGGCCCCGGCGACAAAAGGAAACATTCAGTACTTC	CATSKAPATKGNIQYF
few	TRBV20-1	-	TRBJ2-7	TGCAGTGCCCCCCGGGGTGGAGAGCAGTACTTC	CSAPRGGEQYF
many	TRBV14	TRBD2	TRBJ2-1	TGTGCCAGCAGCCAAGCAGCGGGAGGGAACAATGAGCAGTTCTTC	CASSQAAGGNNEQFF
few	TRBV15	-	TRBJ1-2	TGTGCCACCAGCAGAGAGAGGACAGCCTATGGCTACACCTTC	CATSRERTAYGYTF
-	TRBV5-6	TRBD2	TRBJ2-3	TGTGCCAGCAGCTTGGGCAGCGGGACTGAAGATACGCAGTATTTT	CASSLGSGTEDTQYF
many	TRBV20-1	TRBD2	TRBJ2-3	TGCAGTGCTAGAGGTGGGCTAGCGGGGGCGTCAGGGGGCACAGATACGCAGTATTTT	CSARGGLAGASGGTDTQYF
few	TRBV10-3	-	TRBJ2-3	TGTGCCATCAGTGACTACTACACAGATACGCAGTATTTT	CAISDYYTDTQYF
many	TRBV7-9	TRBD2	TRBJ2-7	TGTGCCAGCAGCTTAGGCCGGGGGGGCCCCCTAGACGAGCAGTACTTC	CASSLGRGGPLDEQYF
few	TRBV12-3/TRBV12-4	TRBD2	TRBJ2-1	TGTGCCAGCAGTTTATTTGGCGGGAGTTACCAGTTCTTC	CASSLFGGSYQFF
many	TRBV28	-	TRBJ2-1	TGTGCCAGCAGCCTCCGGGATGAGCAGTTCTTC	CASSLRDEQFF
many	TRBV24-1	TRBD1	TRBJ2-5	TGTGCCACCAGTGATCAGGACAGGGATGAGACCCAGTACTTC	CATSDQDRDETQYF
-	TRBV5-1	TRBD2	TRBJ2-3	TGCGCCAGCAGCCAAGGACTAGCTGGCGCGGCAGGAGATACGCAGTATTTT	CASSQGLAGAAGDTQYF
few	TRBV6-6	-	TRBJ1-1	TGTGCCAGCAGTTACTGGTCAGGGAACACTGAAGCTTTCTTT	CASSYWSGNTEAFF
-	TRBV27	TRBD2	TRBJ2-1	TGTGCCAGCACTCGGAGACTGGGCGGGAGGGCGGATGAGCAGTTCTTC	CASTRRLGGRADEQFF
many	TRBV3-1	TRBD2	TRBJ2-5	TGTGCCAGCAGCCACATGACTAGCGGAACGGGGGCCCAGTACTTC	CASSHMTSGTGAQYF
many	TRBV10-3	-	TRBJ1-5	TGTGCCATCAGTGGACAGAACAATCAGCCCCAGCATTTT	CAISGQNNQPQHF
many	TRBV2	-	TRBJ2-7	TGTGCCAGCAGTGCGATACCCTACGAGCAGTACTTC	CASSAIPYEQYF
few	TRBV7-9	-	TRBJ2-2	TGTGCCAGCACCCCCCCGGGACATCACACCGGGGAGCTGTTTTTT	CASTPPGHHTGELFF